A selection of T cell receptor beta chains follows, all from one sample in a study of blood T cell repertoires in COVID-19. Assay: immunoSEQ multiplex PCR; the TCRdb copy retains only in-frame clones and omits some. Here the sample spans approximately 76,000 clones, around 91% being singletons. The sample was peripheral blood. The source is a human donor in a cohort sampled during active COVID-19. Both conserved end residues are trimmed from each CDR3. The order of the fields is V gene, clone size, CDR3 protein. For some rows the clone size is stated as once, few or many, or as a class when expanded; others skip it.

>TRBV7-2|NA
ASRDQGQGSYEQY
>TRBV19|NA
ASSFGIFAEAF
>TRBV5-3|NA
ARSLESGRGYT
>TRBV5-5|NA
ASSSDIPTEAF
>TRBV10-2|NA
ASRDSDYEQY
>TRBV4-3|NA
ASSQDQFQGSPL
>TRBV9|NA
ASSTRPGLQETQY
>TRBV4-3|NA
ASSQDSPGFSYEQY
>TRBV28|NA
ASSPTSYEQY
>TRBV4-1|few
ASSRSTGGANSPLH
>TRBV11-2|NA
ASSPSRGLAGPYEQY
>TRBV6-4|NA
ASSEDRDTGELF
>TRBV11-2|NA
ASSWLDRVGRGWTEAF
>TRBV3-1/TRBV3-2|NA
ASSQGGGANGNTIY
>TRBV13|NA
ASGRDRDTYEQY
>TRBV3-1/TRBV3-2|NA
ASSPVGGAANYGYT
>TRBV11-2|NA
ASGQGYSGANVLT
>TRBV30|few
AWSRGFGGEAPLH
>TRBV3-1/TRBV3-2|NA
ASSQERASGGHIIYNEQF
>TRBV2|NA
ASRVRDEQF
>TRBV5-6|once
ASSVDRAGAF
>TRBV24-1|once
ATSESRLYGYT
>TRBV21-1|NA
ASSKAEEGQGQETQY
>TRBV5-1|once
ASSLEGRRGEQY
>TRBV27|NA
ASSKRWGPAYEQY
>TRBV5-7|NA
ASSLPGLSYEQY
>TRBV4-1|once
ASSQDTGVNYGYT
>TRBV5-1|NA
ASSPGQGPFGYGYT
>TRBV27|once
ASIPSAGGNQPQH
>TRBV6-1|NA
ASSESQGQNEQY
>TRBV15|NA
ATSRDPGYEQY
>TRBV28|NA
ASSFRGRSMPSYEQY
>TRBV25-1|NA
ASSEFRGKDLF
>TRBV9|NA
ASSPPLSTSYEQY
>TRBV29-1|NA
SVEDRVAKNIQY
>TRBV4-2|NA
ASSQGGFEQY
>TRBV28|NA
ASSREVGTEAF
>TRBV10-2|NA
ASSGTSGTYEQY
>TRBV19|NA
TTSGGAWEPQH
>TRBV6-6|once
ASSPDRGRISSYEQY
>TRBV11-2|NA
ASSGQMNTEAF
>TRBV7-2|NA
ASSGSGQRAEKLF
>TRBV11-2|NA
ASSLAGATEAF
>TRBV4-2|few
ASSQGTGTEAF
>TRBV30|once
AWSDGGGWEQY
>TRBV10-3|NA
AITDSLNTEAF
>TRBV28|NA
ASTRSPYEQY
>TRBV7-6|NA
ASSSTGPIHSGNTIY
>TRBV28|NA
ASSFPPGRGPYEQY